Listed below are T cell receptor beta chains from one sample, sequenced in a study of blood T cell repertoires in COVID-19. Libraries were prepared by immunoSEQ multiplex PCR; TCRdb keeps only in-frame clonotypes and omits some of them. The data hold approximately 350,000 clones, with under 95% observed a single time. Sequenced sample: peripheral blood. These receptor sequences come from a woman aged 18-35 years who had recovered from COVID-19. Both conserved end residues are part of each CDR3. D genes are given only for firm matches. A row's size may be missing; if present it is once, few, many or a size class.

J gene | clone size | V gene | CDR3 length | D gene | CDR3 DNA | CDR3 protein
TRBJ2-1 | - | TRBV24-1 | 15 | TRBD1 | TGTGCCACCAGTGATTTACAGGGGGACTACAATGAGCAGTTCTTC | CATSDLQGDYNEQFF
TRBJ1-2 | - | TRBV9 | 15 | - | TGTGCCAGCAGCGTAGCTACCGGTCAGGGTCATGGCTACACCTTC | CASSVATGQGHGYTF
TRBJ1-6 | few | TRBV5-6 | 16 | - | TGTGCCAGCAGCTCCGCTCGGTGGCAGGGAGGATCACCCCTCCACTTT | CASSSARWQGGSPLHF
TRBJ1-2 | - | TRBV4-2 | 14 | - | TGTGCCAGCAGCCAAGATGGAGGGATTCGTGGCTACACCTTC | CASSQDGGIRGYTF
TRBJ2-3 | few | TRBV6-5 | 12 | TRBD1 | TGTGCCAGCACTCAACAGGGGGATACGCAGTATTTT | CASTQQGDTQYF
TRBJ1-2 | - | TRBV5-1 | 13 | - | TGCGCCAGCAGCCTGGAGGGGGAAAATGGCTACACCTTC | CASSLEGENGYTF
TRBJ1-6 | - | TRBV6-2/TRBV6-3 | 14 | TRBD1 | TGTGCCAGCAGTAACAGGGGGAGGAATTCACCCCTCCACTTT | CASSNRGRNSPLHF
TRBJ2-1 | - | TRBV5-1 | 17 | TRBD2 | TGCGCCAGCAGCAGAGTAGCGGGAGGGGGTATAATGGATGAGCAGTTCTTC | CASSRVAGGGIMDEQFF
TRBJ1-5 | - | TRBV19 | 20 | TRBD1 | TGTGCCAGTGGAGGTCCCCGGGACAGAGCCCGCAAATATAGCAATCAGCCCCAGCATTTT | CASGGPRDRARKYSNQPQHF
TRBJ2-3 | - | TRBV29-1 | 13 | - | TGCAGCGTTGAAGATAGTTTCATAGATACGCAGTATTTT | CSVEDSFIDTQYF
TRBJ1-1 | - | TRBV2 | 15 | - | TGTGCCAGCAGTGCTCCAGGACTACAAGGAACTGAAGCTTTCTTT | CASSAPGLQGTEAFF
TRBJ2-3 | - | TRBV6-2/TRBV6-3 | 19 | TRBD2 | TGTGCCAGCAGTTACCGATCCGGGACTAGCGGGAGTATCCCAGATACGCAGTATTTT | CASSYRSGTSGSIPDTQYF
TRBJ2-5 | - | TRBV7-9 | 15 | TRBD1 | TGTGCCAGCAGCTCGGGACAGGGGGTAGGAGAGACCCAGTACTTC | CASSSGQGVGETQYF
TRBJ2-4 | - | TRBV2 | 12 | - | TGTGCCAGCAGGGGGGAGGCCTACCCACGGTACTTC | CASRGEAYPRYF
TRBJ1-5 | few | TRBV6-5 | 12 | - | TGTGCCTCAGGGCTGGGCAATCAGCCCCAGCATTTT | CASGLGNQPQHF
TRBJ1-4 | - | TRBV18 | 15 | - | TGTGCCAGCTCACCACGGCGCAGGGAGGGTGAAAAACTGTTTTTT | CASSPRRREGEKLFF
TRBJ1-1 | - | TRBV19 | 13 | TRBD1 | TGTGCCAGTTCTGAGGGGGCGAGGACTGAAGCTTTCTTT | CASSEGARTEAFF
TRBJ2-1 | - | TRBV14 | 16 | TRBD1 | TGTGCCAGCAGCCAAAAAGGGGGACAGTATTACAATGAGCAGTTCTTC | CASSQKGGQYYNEQFF
TRBJ1-2 | once | TRBV6-1 | 17 | TRBD1 | TGTGCCAGCAGTGAACCCCAAGGGGGCGGAGTGATCTATGGCTACACCTTC | CASSEPQGGGVIYGYTF
TRBJ1-2 | - | TRBV19 | 14 | TRBD1 | TGTGCCAGTAGGGAGACAGGGTATAACTATGGCTACACCTTC | CASRETGYNYGYTF
TRBJ2-2 | - | TRBV5-1 | 14 | - | TGCGCCAGCAGCCTTGTCCCGAACACCGGGGAGCTGTTTTTT | CASSLVPNTGELFF
TRBJ1-3 | - | TRBV27 | 17 | TRBD1 | TGTGCCAGCAGTCAGAACGGGACAGGGGTGATTGGAAACACCATATATTTT | CASSQNGTGVIGNTIYF
TRBJ2-2 | - | TRBV11-2 | 16 | TRBD2 | TGTGCCAGCAGCACGCGACTAGCGGGAAACACCGGGGAGCTGTTTTTT | CASSTRLAGNTGELFF
TRBJ1-5 | - | TRBV24-1 | 14 | - | TGTGCCACCAGTGATTGGGGGGGCAATCAGCCCCAGCATTTT | CATSDWGGNQPQHF
TRBJ2-1 | - | TRBV7-2 | 17 | TRBD2 | TGTGCCAGCAGCTTACCGGGACTAGCGGGAGAAAGAGGAGAGCAGTTCTTC | CASSLPGLAGERGEQFF
TRBJ2-1 | - | TRBV27 | 12 | - | TGTGCCAGCAGTATAGCCCAAAATGAGCAGTTCTTC | CASSIAQNEQFF
TRBJ2-5 | - | TRBV7-9 | 12 | - | TGTGCCAGCAGCGCGACAGGAGAGACCCAGTACTTC | CASSATGETQYF
TRBJ2-2 | - | TRBV7-9 | 16 | TRBD1 | TGTGCCAGCAGCTCGCCCGGGACAGGGAGAAGCGGGGAGCTGTTTTTT | CASSSPGTGRSGELFF
TRBJ1-2 | - | TRBV27 | 12 | - | TGTGCCAGCAGTTTTTCCCCAGCGGGCTACACCTTC | CASSFSPAGYTF
TRBJ2-3 | - | TRBV9 | 15 | TRBD2 | TGTGCCAGCAGCGCCGGGACTAGCGGCACAGATACGCAGTATTTT | CASSAGTSGTDTQYF
TRBJ1-2 | once | TRBV29-1 | 13 | - | TGCAGCGTCCCGGTTGGAGGCGGCTATGGCTACACCTTC | CSVPVGGGYGYTF
TRBJ2-5 | - | TRBV7-2 | 14 | TRBD2 | TGTGCCAGCAGCTACTATCCGGGAGGAGAGACCCAGTACTTC | CASSYYPGGETQYF
TRBJ1-2 | - | TRBV29-1 | 15 | TRBD1 | TGCAGCGTTGGAGGTTTGGCCGGGACAGTCTATGGCTACACCTTC | CSVGGLAGTVYGYTF
TRBJ2-1 | - | TRBV18 | 13 | - | TGTGCCAGCTCACTCAGCCGGGACAATGAGCAGTTCTTC | CASSLSRDNEQFF
TRBJ2-1 | - | TRBV4-3 | 13 | - | TGCGCCAGCAGCCGCGAACAGGGCTATGAGCAGTTCTTC | CASSREQGYEQFF
TRBJ2-2 | - | TRBV4-1 | 14 | TRBD2 | TGCGCCAGCAGCCAAGAGGACGTAGGCGGGAGGCTGTTTTTT | CASSQEDVGGRLFF
TRBJ2-1 | - | TRBV4-3 | 20 | TRBD2 | TGCGCCAGCAGCCCTTCGCGTGGTAGCGGGAGGTGGGGGCTCTACAATGAGCAGTTCTTC | CASSPSRGSGRWGLYNEQFF
TRBJ2-5 | - | TRBV6-6 | 13 | - | TGTGCCAGCAGTTACGCAGGGCCCGAGACCCAGTACTTC | CASSYAGPETQYF
TRBJ1-2 | - | TRBV7-2 | 15 | - | TGTGCCAGCAGCTTAGGGCGGGCCAGCGTCTATGGCTACACCTTC | CASSLGRASVYGYTF
TRBJ2-3 | once | TRBV18 | 15 | - | TGTGCCAGCTCACCACCCGGAGGTCGGACAGATACGCAGTATTTT | CASSPPGGRTDTQYF
TRBJ2-1 | once | TRBV10-3 | 16 | TRBD2 | TGTGCCATCAGCAGCCCCGGGACTAGCGGGAGTTATGAGCAGTTCTTC | CAISSPGTSGSYEQFF
TRBJ2-3 | - | TRBV4-1 | 13 | - | TGCGCCAGCAGCGCCCTAGGGGGGGGTACGCAGTATTTT | CASSALGGGTQYF
TRBJ1-5 | once | TRBV5-8 | 15 | - | TGTGCCAGCAGCTCTGGGACATATAGCAATCAGCCCCAGCATTTT | CASSSGTYSNQPQHF
TRBJ1-3 | - | TRBV5-6 | 15 | - | TGTGCCAGCAGCCGACCCGACTCGACTGGAAACACCATATATTTT | CASSRPDSTGNTIYF
TRBJ1-5 | - | TRBV19 | 13 | - | TGTGCCAGTAGTTACAGGGTAGGTCAGCCCCAGCATTTT | CASSYRVGQPQHF
TRBJ2-1 | - | TRBV19 | 16 | TRBD2 | TGTGCCAGTAGTATGAGGTGGAGCGGGAGGCTGAATGAGCAGTTCTTC | CASSMRWSGRLNEQFF
TRBJ2-5 | - | TRBV18 | 15 | - | TGTGCCAGCTCACTCGAAGAAGGGGGCGGGAAGACCCAGTACTTC | CASSLEEGGGKTQYF
TRBJ2-2 | - | TRBV23-1 | 18 | TRBD1 | TGCGCCAGCAGCCAAAGGCTTCAGTTAGACAGGGTCGCCGGGGAGCTGTTTTTT | CASSQRLQLDRVAGELFF
TRBJ2-1 | - | TRBV5-1 | 15 | TRBD2 | TGCGCCAGCAGCTCGAGCGGGAGGGCTGGCAATGAGCAGTTCTTC | CASSSSGRAGNEQFF
TRBJ2-5 | - | TRBV3-1/TRBV3-2 | 20 | TRBD2 | TGTGCCAGCAGCCAACCGGGTCTCGGGTCGGCACTAGCGGGAAGAGAGACCCAGTACTTC | CASSQPGLGSALAGRETQYF
TRBJ1-1 | - | TRBV18 | 13 | - | TGTGCCAGCTCACCAAACGTGGGGGGGGAAGCTTTCTTT | CASSPNVGGEAFF
TRBJ1-5 | - | TRBV6-1 | 15 | TRBD1 | TGTGCCAGCAGTTTAAGGACAGGGGGCCTTCAGCCCCAGCATTTT | CASSLRTGGLQPQHF
TRBJ2-2 | - | TRBV7-9 | 16 | TRBD2 | TGTGCCAGCAGCTCTCGGGGGGGCGTTGACACCGGGGAGCTGTTTTTT | CASSSRGGVDTGELFF
TRBJ1-1 | - | TRBV15 | 13 | - | TGTGCCGCCGCAGGGATTTCGAGGACTGAAGCTTTCTTT | CAAAGISRTEAFF
TRBJ1-1 | - | TRBV27 | 14 | - | TGTGCCAGCAGTTTATCCCCAGAGAACACTGAAGCTTTCTTT | CASSLSPENTEAFF
TRBJ1-1 | - | TRBV10-2 | 17 | TRBD1 | TGCGCCAGCAGTGCCGGCGGTGACAGGGGCAAGGACACTGAAGCTTTCTTT | CASSAGGDRGKDTEAFF